The clone carrying this TCR beta chain was detected only a few times. What it binds is not known. TCRdb re-derived calls from the 5' RACE reads in MiXCR, one entry per CDR3 protein. The sample has some 900,000 distinct CDR3 sequences, roughly an eighth seen once. This specimen belongs to a study of identical twins. Study-level points and caveats: Twins' excess sharing was less marked for out-of-frame beta sequences.

V was clipped by 6 bases and J by 4 bases; unmatched bases: 7. Germline V gives CDR1 SEHNR, CDR2 FQNEAQ (reference sequence). The CDR3 sequence is 15 residues long. These same data were also listed under a study on yellow fever vaccine responses in identical twins. That publication notes: Vaccine-induced T cell responses in twins were reportedly observed to appear partly convergent, partly personalized.

The TCR originated in a woman in her late teens or twenties in good health. The chain couples TRBV7-9 to TRBJ2-2; 8 nucleotides line up with TRBD1. The sample comprised PBMCs. This CDR3 is CASSLTGDATGELFF. Written as DNA, the CDR3 is TGTGCCAGCAGTTTGACAGGGGACGCCACCGGGGAGCTGTTTTTT.